This T cell receptor (beta chain) stems from a study of radiation and T cells in renal cell carcinoma. Regarding the study as a whole: Top tumor clonotypes rose in blood 2 weeks post-radiation, then contracted.

V was shortened by 7 bases and J by 3 bases, with 11 bases between the two germline ends. The CDR3 runs to 13 residues. The germline CDR1 and CDR2 sequences are SGDLS and YYNGEE. Concerning this clone itself: Its antigen remains unknown.

Only in-frame clones appear in the TCRdb table, and some are missing; sequencing was by immunoSEQ multiplex PCR. The table lists approximately 90,000 clones, about 85% of them singletons. Specified time point: blood 4 weeks post-SBRT, at nephrectomy. Indicated treatment: 15 Gy SBRT to primary tumor, nephrectomy 4 weeks later. The tumor was a clear cell renal cell carcinoma. The sequence was obtained from a man between 50 and 59 years old with renal cell carcinoma. Here the sequenced sample was blood, taken from a patient whose treatment included radiotherapy and nephrectomy. The chain links TRBV9 to TRBJ2-1, with D tentatively TRBD2 (6 bases). CDR3 DNA sequence: TGTGCCAGCGGAGGGCCAATCTACAATGAGCAGTTCTTC. This encodes CASGGPIYNEQFF.